Presented here are 21 T cell receptor beta chains from one specimen sequenced in a study of human T cells and chemical hapten exposure. Whole blood that had not been fractionated was the source of extracted total RNA. One entry per CDR3 protein results from TCRdb running MiXCR on the 5' RACE reads. The sample comprises 110,000 or so distinct CDR3 sequences, approximately 20% of which are singletons, and around 3% rests with the top ten. These receptor sequences come from a human donor in good health.

This clonotype was detected many times. The rearrangement uses TRBV6-5 and TRBJ2-4; 7 bases map to TRBD2. Germline V lookup: CDR1 MNHEY, CDR2 SVGAGI. The J segment lost 6 bases and the V segment lost 2 bases, leaving 7 bases of the junction unmatched. The CDR3 length is 15 residues. The CDR3 sequence is CASSYGWGGGNIQYF. DNA for the CDR3: TGTGCCAGCAGTTACGGGTGGGGGGGAGGAAACATTCAGTACTTC.

This clonotype was seen a few times. The rearrangement uses TRBV24-1 and TRBJ2-3; tentatively, D is TRBD2 (6 bases). This CDR3 contains 15 residues. Trimming took off 6 bases at V and 4 bases at J, with 16 bases between the two ends. Looked up from germline, CDR1 is KGHDR and CDR2 is SFDVKD. CDR3 sequence: CATSLAEGSPDTQYF. The DNA of the CDR3 is TGTGCCACCAGTTTAGCGGAGGGATCTCCAGATACGCAGTATTTT.

A few counts support this clonotype. The genes are TRBV9 and TRBJ2-1; a possible D gene is TRBD1 (5 bases). With 1 base removed from V and 9 bases from J, the gap between germline ends came to 11 bases. Germline CDR1 and CDR2: SGDLS and YYNGEE. CDR3 length equals 13 residues. The CDR3 sequence: CASSVLGATEQFF. As DNA, the CDR3 is TGTGCCAGCAGCGTACTAGGGGCTACTGAGCAGTTCTTC. The full variable domain, in which reference TRBV9 and TRBJ2-1 provide the parts outside the CDR3, is DSGVTQTPKHLITATGQRVTLRCSPRSGDLSVYWYQQSLDQGLQFLIQYYNGEERAKGNILERFSAQQFPDLHSELNLSSLELGDSALYFCASSVLGATEQFFGPGTRLTVL.

This clonotype was counted between two and nine times. The chain joins TRBV7-6 to TRBJ1-1, with a tentative D call TRBD1 (5 bases). Trimming removed 5 bases at V and 7 bases at J, with 11 bases between. Germline V gives CDR1 SGHVS, CDR2 FNYEAQ. This CDR3 region has 12 residues. DNA of the CDR3: TGTGCCAGCAGCCCGAGGGGCCTTGAAGCTTTCTTT. Amino acid sequence: CASSPRGLEAFF.

The gene calls are TRBV20-1 and TRBJ2-7, with TRBD1 identical over 10 bases. This CDR3 contains 17 residues. Germline V CDR1 and CDR2: DFQATT, SNEGSKA (reference sequence). V gave up 0 bases and J gave up 6 bases; unmatched junction bases: 14. CDR3 region: CSARDPLGTGVSGEQYF. CDR3 bases: TGCAGTGCTAGAGATCCTCTCGGGACAGGGGTATCAGGCGAGCAGTACTTC.

This clonotype was detected only a few times. CDR3 residues: CSVDRNQETQYF. In DNA, the CDR3 is TGCAGCGTGGACAGGAATCAAGAGACCCAGTACTTC. The rearrangement links TRBV29-1 to TRBJ2-5; 7 nucleotides agree with TRBD1. The CDR3 contains 12 residues. J lost 2 bases, V lost 6 bases, and 3 bases had no gene match. Germline V gene sequence: CDR1 SQVTM, CDR2 ANQGSEA.

This clonotype showed up just a few times. The chain is built from TRBV6-1 and TRBJ1-2; TRBD1 agrees at 10 bases. The V and J ends lost 6 bases and 4 bases, in that order; junction bases with no gene match: 2. Germline loops: CDR1 MNHNS, CDR2 SASEGT. The CDR3 sequence is 13 residues long. The CDR3 protein is CASRTGGFYGYTF. The DNA of the CDR3 is TGTGCCAGCAGGACAGGGGGCTTCTATGGCTACACCTTC.

A few counts support this clonotype. The chain is built from TRBV27 and TRBJ1-3; D gene unclear. The germline CDR1 and CDR2 sequences are MNHEY and SMNVEV (reference sequence). The CDR3 totals 14 residues. Trimming stripped 4 bases from V and 2 bases from J, with 9 bases between. The CDR3 DNA reads as TGTGCCAGCAGTTCCCGGGGAACTGGAAACACCATATATTTT. As protein: CASSSRGTGNTIYF.

A few counts support this clonotype. The chain recombines TRBV6-5 with TRBJ1-6, with D possibly TRBD1 on 6 matching bases. The CDR3 extends over 15 amino acids. Per germline, CDR1 MNHEY and CDR2 SVGAGI. V was clipped by 5 bases and J by 0 bases, with 8 bases between them. The CDR3 coding sequence is TGTGCCAGCAGTACGGACAGCTCCTATAATTCACCCCTCCACTTT. Its protein is CASSTDSSYNSPLHF.

The chain is built from TRBV6-2 or TRBV6-3 and TRBJ2-3; D not resolved. The CDR3 contains 11 residues. Trimming left V 2 bases short and J 6 bases short, with 3 bases between. The germline V gene has CDR1 MNHEY and CDR2 SVGEGT. The CDR3 nucleotides are TGTGCCAGCAGTTACGCGGATACGCAGTATTTT. Protein product: CASSYADTQYF.

The rearrangement uses TRBV19 and TRBJ2-5; weak D call: TRBD1 (6 bases). This CDR3 is built from 16 residues. Germline CDR1 reads LNHDA; CDR2 reads SQIVND (reference sequence). Trimming pared 3 bases from V and 5 bases from J, leaving 19 bases between. CDR3: CASSMGDTIRTETQYF. The DNA for the CDR3 is TGTGCCAGTAGTATGGGGGACACGATCCGGACGGAGACCCAGTACTTC.

This sequence joins TRBV11-2 and TRBJ1-2; TRBD1 might be the D (5 bases). The germline V gene encodes CDR1 SGHAT and CDR2 FQNNGV. This CDR3 region has 15 residues. V was trimmed by 2 bases and J by 0 bases, leaving 10 bases between them. The CDR3 is CASSLTGLSNYGYTF. The CDR3, as DNA: TGTGCCAGCAGCTTAACAGGACTATCTAACTATGGCTACACCTTC. The full variable domain, its missing parts supplied by reference TRBV11-2 and TRBJ1-2, is EAGVAQSPRYKIIEKRQSVAFWCNPISGHATLYWYQQILGQGPKLLIQFQNNGVVDDSQLPKDRFSAERLKGVDSTLKIQPAKLEDSAVYLCASSLTGLSNYGYTFGSGTRLTVV.

This chain uses TRBV2 with TRBJ2-3; D ambiguous. The CDR3 length is 16 residues. Trimming left V 2 bases short and J 0 bases short, with 12 bases between. Germline loops: CDR1 SNHLY, CDR2 FYNNEI. The CDR3 DNA reads TGTGCCAGCAGTGAATTCGGGCCCCTAAGCACAGATACGCAGTATTTT. This sequence encodes CASSEFGPLSTDTQYF.

With respect to this clonotype: One end of the junction fails to match germline, which may point to a read error. The chain couples TRBV7-7 to TRBJ2-3; D call uncertain. This CDR3 is 14 amino acids long. CDR1 SSHAT and CDR2 FNYEAQ come from the germline V gene (reference sequence). As DNA, the CDR3 is TGTGCTAGCAGCTTAGGCCATAGCACAGATACGCAGTATTTT. It specifies CASSLGHSTDTQYF.

This chain uses TRBV9 with TRBJ2-6; maybe TRBD1 (5 bases). This CDR3 has 19 residues. V was trimmed by 0 bases and J by 0 bases, leaving 16 bases between them. The germline V gene has CDR1 SGDLS and CDR2 YYNGEE. CDR3 sequence: CASSVAGRALASGANVLTF. CDR3 sequence (DNA): TGTGCCAGCAGCGTAGCGGGCAGGGCCTTAGCCTCTGGGGCCAACGTCCTGACTTTC.

This clonotype was seen a few times. The chain employs TRBV6-5 and TRBJ1-2; no definite D call. Trimming took 0 bases from V and 1 from J, leaving 12 bases between them. Germline V gene sequence: CDR1 MNHEY, CDR2 SVGAGI. The CDR3 has 16 amino acids. CDR3 sequence: CASSYSREKGNYGYTF. The CDR3, as DNA: TGTGCCAGCAGTTACTCTCGGGAAAAGGGTAACTATGGCTACACCTTC.

With regard to this clonotype: Germline is not matched at one junction end, which may reflect a read error. This chain connects TRBV10-2 to TRBJ1-1; 11 nucleotides line up with TRBD1. This CDR3 comprises 14 residues. Germline V gene sequence: CDR1 WSHSY, CDR2 SAAADI. DNA for the CDR3: TGCGCCAGCACCGGACAGGGGGCTTCCACTGGAGCTTTCTTT. Translation gives CASTGQGASTGAFF.

This clonotype has a handful of counts. V and J are TRBV28 and TRBJ1-1, with a tentative D call TRBD1 (5 bases). With 3 bases removed from V and 7 bases from J, the gap between germline ends came to 15 bases. The germline CDR1 and CDR2 sequences are MDHEN and SYDVKM. The CDR3 is made up of 14 amino acids. CDR3 amino acids: CASSFTGRRVEAFF. The CDR3 DNA is TGTGCCAGCAGTTTTACGGGGCGTAGGGTTGAAGCTTTCTTT.

The CDR3 reads CASSRDRGLQPQHF. CDR3 coding DNA: TGTGCCAGCAGCCGGGACAGGGGGCTTCAGCCCCAGCATTTT. The V and J genes are TRBV12-3 or TRBV12-4 and TRBJ1-5; TRBD1 matches 12 bases. V gave up 6 bases and J gave up 6 bases; unmatched junction bases: 3. The CDR3 has 14 residues.

There are a few counts of this clonotype. This chain uses TRBV11-3 with TRBJ1-6, with a possible D match to TRBD1 (6 bases). Germline V gives CDR1 SGHNT, CDR2 YENEEA. The CDR3 runs 13 residues. V was cut by 5 bases and J by 10 bases, with 12 bases left in between. The CDR3 coding sequence is TGTGCCAGCAGCCCCTGGGGGGGCTCACCCCTCCACTTT. The encoded protein is CASSPWGGSPLHF.

J is TRBJ2-2 and V is TRBV6-1; D may correspond to TRBD1 or TRBD2 (6 bases each). CDR3 size: 15 residues. Germline V lookup: CDR1 MNHNS, CDR2 SASEGT. Trimming stripped 5 bases from V and 7 bases from J, with 17 bases between. CDR3 region: CASSPRTGAVGELFF. CDR3 DNA sequence: TGTGCCAGCAGTCCCCGAACGGGGGCGGTCGGGGAGCTGTTTTTT.